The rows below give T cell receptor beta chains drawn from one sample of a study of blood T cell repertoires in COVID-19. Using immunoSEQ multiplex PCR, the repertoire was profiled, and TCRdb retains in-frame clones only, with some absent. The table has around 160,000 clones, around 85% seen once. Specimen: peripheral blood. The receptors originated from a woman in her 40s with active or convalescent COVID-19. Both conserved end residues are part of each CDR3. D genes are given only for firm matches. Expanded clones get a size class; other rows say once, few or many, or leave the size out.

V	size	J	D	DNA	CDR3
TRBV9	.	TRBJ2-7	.	TGTGCCAGCAGCGTAGCTGGAATCGAGGGCTCCTACGAGCAGTACTTC	CASSVAGIEGSYEQYF
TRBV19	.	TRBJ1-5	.	TGTGCCAGTAGTACTACGGGAGGGCCCCAGCATTTT	CASSTTGGPQHF
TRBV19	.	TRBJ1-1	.	TGTGCCAGTAGTATGGGCAGGGATTCTGGAGCTTTCTTT	CASSMGRDSGAFF
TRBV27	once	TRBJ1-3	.	TGTGCCAGCAGTTTTCGGGGTGGAAACACCATATATTTT	CASSFRGGNTIYF
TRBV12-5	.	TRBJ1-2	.	TGTGCTAGTGGTTCAGGGGTGCAGTACACCTTC	CASGSGVQYTF
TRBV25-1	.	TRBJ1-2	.	TGTGCCAGCAGTGGGGCCAGCATTTATGGCTACACCTTC	CASSGASIYGYTF
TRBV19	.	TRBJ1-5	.	TGTGCCAGTAGTCTGGGGCAGGGAAACAATCAGCCCCAGCATTTT	CASSLGQGNNQPQHF
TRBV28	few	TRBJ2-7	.	TGTGCCAGCAGACGTGAACTTTCCTACGAGCAGTACTTC	CASRRELSYEQYF
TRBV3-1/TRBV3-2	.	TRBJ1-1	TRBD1	TGTGCCAGCAGCCCAAGACAGGGCGCCCTGAACACTGAAGCTTTCTTT	CASSPRQGALNTEAFF
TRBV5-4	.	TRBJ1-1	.	TGTGCCAGCAGCTTGGAGGGGAGGTCGGTAATGAACACTGAAGCTTTCTTT	CASSLEGRSVMNTEAFF
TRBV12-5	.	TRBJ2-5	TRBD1	TGTGCTAGTGGTTTGCAAGCGGACAGGGGGCGGGGGCAAGAGACCCAGTACTTC	CASGLQADRGRGQETQYF